The rows below give T cell receptor beta chains drawn from one sample of a study of blood T cells in healthy people across ages. MiXCR, run by TCRdb on the 5' RACE reads, gives a single entry per CDR3 protein. This sample has more than 800,000 distinct CDR3 sequences, with 25% to 30% found just once. The sample consisted of blood. The receptors shown here come from a woman of 80 years or more in good health. The CDR3 runs from the conserved cysteine through the conserved F or W. The order of the fields is J gene, D gene, V gene, CDR3 protein. D genes are given only for firm matches.

TRBJ2-1 | . | TRBV7-9 | CTSSLGRGQFF
TRBJ2-7 | TRBD1 | TRBV11-2 | CASSSRTGGGEQYF
TRBJ1-1 | . | TRBV7-2 | CASSREVGMAFF
TRBJ1-2 | . | TRBV5-1 | CASSPSTTNYGYTF
TRBJ1-6 | . | TRBV7-6 | CASSSQGGEFNSPLHF
TRBJ1-6 | . | TRBV3-1 | CASSQGPRYNSPLHF
TRBJ2-5 | TRBD1 | TRBV6-5 | CASRGTGPTQYF
TRBJ2-2 | TRBD1 | TRBV6-5 | CASRRQGQGNTGELFF
TRBJ2-5 | TRBD2 | TRBV6-1 | CASRRAGVWGETQYF
TRBJ2-1 | TRBD2 | TRBV6-1 | CASRKTSGRNPQQFF
TRBJ2-3 | TRBD2 | TRBV11-3 | CASSLVGVAGGTDTQYF
TRBJ2-6 | . | TRBV6-2/TRBV6-3 | CASSLEGRSSGANVLTF
TRBJ2-5 | TRBD2 | TRBV12-3/TRBV12-4 | CASTFYGGNQETQYF
TRBJ2-5 | . | TRBV7-6 | CASSLHRAPRETQYF
TRBJ2-7 | TRBD1 | TRBV6-1 | CASSEWQGVPYEQYF
TRBJ2-1 | . | TRBV6-2/TRBV6-3 | CASSLSRGQFF
TRBJ1-2 | TRBD1 | TRBV12-3/TRBV12-4 | CASWDSFLSGYTF
TRBJ2-7 | TRBD2 | TRBV7-2 | CASSRRQRGERSYEQYF
TRBJ1-1 | TRBD1 | TRBV19 | CAVSGTDYMNTEAFF
TRBJ1-1 | . | TRBV12-3/TRBV12-4 | CASSPGLTIEAFF
TRBJ2-1 | TRBD2 | TRBV3-1 | CASSQASGGSSSYNEQFF
TRBJ2-3 | TRBD1 | TRBV6-5 | CASSVQGAADTQYF
. | . | TRBV7-6 | CASSLLGRRDAYEQYF
TRBJ2-3 | TRBD1 | TRBV20-1 | CSARDFRGQGTDTQYF
TRBJ1-2 | . | TRBV4-2 | CASSQERSANYGYTF
TRBJ1-2 | TRBD1 | TRBV5-1 | CASRRAGGKEGYTF
TRBJ2-5 | . | TRBV5-1 | CASSLVLGSKQETQYF
TRBJ1-1 | TRBD1 | TRBV3-1 | CASSHSGQGNTEAFF
TRBJ1-1 | . | TRBV30 | CAWSRGTGGNTEAFF
TRBJ2-7 | TRBD2 | TRBV15 | CATSRAPTGPSGYEQYF
TRBJ1-1 | . | TRBV6-5 | CASSSPWEGSTEAFF
TRBJ2-5 | . | TRBV13 | CASSRLDSLVETQYF
TRBJ2-1 | TRBD1 | TRBV20-1 | CSAHRQGYNEQFF
TRBJ2-3 | . | TRBV5-1 | CATTTGLPTDTQYF
TRBJ2-7 | . | TRBV30 | CAWNDRRSSYEQYF
TRBJ2-5 | . | TRBV14 | CASSQGARGASRETQYF
TRBJ2-5 | TRBD1 | TRBV9 | CASSAHRGQGETQYF
TRBJ2-1 | TRBD2 | TRBV2 | CASSHGRSGGNEQFF
TRBJ1-2 | . | TRBV7-2 | CASSRRDGYYGYTF